The 13 T cell receptor beta chains below all came from one sample that was sequenced in a study of cytomegalovirus exposure and HLA in healthy donors. The repertoire was sequenced with immunoSEQ multiplex PCR; TCRdb's copy has only in-frame clones and lacks some. The sample has fewer than 200,000 clones, roughly 86% seen once. Input material: PBMCs. The origin of the receptors is a man aged 18 to 35 in good health and CMV-seropositive.

The table lists this clone with a count of one. V usage is TRBV2 and J usage is TRBJ1-1; weak D call: TRBD1 (6 bases). V dropped 7 bases and J dropped 5 bases, with 20 bases sitting between them. This CDR3 is 15 amino acids long. Germline lookup yields CDR1 SNHLY and CDR2 FYNNEI. CDR3 nucleotides: TGTGCCAGCACCTTCCAAGGAGGGGGGGGGACTGAAGCTTTCTTT. Its translation: CASTFQGGGGTEAFF.

The rearrangement uses TRBV9 and TRBJ2-5; 7 positions agree with TRBD2. This CDR3 is 14 amino acids long. After removal of 5 bases from V and 2 bases from J, the junction contained 6 bases not matched to a gene. Per the germline V gene, CDR1 is SGDLS and CDR2 is YYNGEE. CDR3 sequence reads: CASSPPGGQETQYF. CDR3 nucleotides: TGTGCCAGCAGTCCACCCGGGGGGCAAGAGACCCAGTACTTC. Drawing the rest from reference TRBV9 and TRBJ2-5, the complete variable domain is DSGVTQTPKHLITATGQRVTLRCSPRSGDLSVYWYQQSLDQGLQFLIQYYNGEERAKGNILERFSAQQFPDLHSELNLSSLELGDSALYFCASSPPGGQETQYFGPGTRLLVL.

The chain uses TRBV2 and TRBJ2-7; 8 nucleotides align to TRBD2. The CDR3 has 13 residues. From germline, CDR1 is SNHLY and CDR2 FYNNEI. Trimming removed 6 bases from V and 6 bases from J; junction bases left unmatched: 7. As DNA, the CDR3 is TGTGCCAGCAGGGTATTAGCGGGGTTCGAGCAGTACTTC. Its protein is CASRVLAGFEQYF.

This chain joins TRBV4-1 and TRBJ1-2; 8 bases fit TRBD1. There are 14 residues in the CDR3. Germline-derived CDR1 and CDR2 are MGHRA and YSYEKL. Trimming removed 7 bases from V and 3 bases from J; junction bases left unmatched: 7. The CDR3, as DNA: TGCGCCAGCACCCCGGGACAGGACGACTATGGCTACACCTTC. Translation gives CASTPGQDDYGYTF.

This clone came up a few times. The chain links TRBV9 to TRBJ1-3, with 8 positions matching TRBD1. The CDR3 sequence is 13 residues long. V was pared by 7 bases and J by 11 bases, with 11 bases of the junction left unmatched. The germline CDR1 and CDR2 sequences are SGDLS and YYNGEE. CDR3 DNA sequence: TGTGCCAGCTCCACGGGACAGGACGGGGCCATATATTTT. This sequence encodes CASSTGQDGAIYF.

The chain recombines TRBV2 with TRBJ2-1, with D unresolved. V shed 1 base and J shed 7 bases, with 8 bases lying between them. The CDR3 is made up of 13 amino acids. In germline, CDR1 is SNHLY, CDR2 FYNNEI. The CDR3 sequence is CASSEGTLNEQFF. In DNA form, the CDR3 reads TGTGCCAGCAGTGAAGGCACCCTAAATGAGCAGTTCTTC.

V usage is TRBV18 and J usage is TRBJ2-7; TRBD1 is a possible D gene (7 bases). This CDR3 comprises 16 residues. The germline gives CDR1 KGHSH, CDR2 LQKENI. Trimming left V 0 bases short and J 4 bases short, with 16 bases between. CDR3 in amino acids: CASSPPASGGGYEQYF. The CDR3 coding sequence is TGTGCCAGCTCACCACCGGCCTCAGGGGGAGGTTACGAGCAGTACTTC.

This clone appeared once. V and J are TRBV5-4 and TRBJ2-5; TRBD1 matches 7 bases. The ends lost 6 bases at V and 5 bases at J; junction bases unmatched: 7. This CDR3 contains 13 residues. Germline CDR1 is SGHNT and CDR2 is YYREEE (reference sequence). The CDR3, as DNA: TGTGCCAGCAACCAACAGGGGACGGAGACCCAGTACTTC. Its translation: CASNQQGTETQYF.

V gene TRBV2 combines with J gene TRBJ2-3, with a tentative D call TRBD1 (5 bases). V was clipped by 8 bases and J by 0 bases, with 12 bases between them. The CDR3 runs 14 residues. Germline V lookup: CDR1 SNHLY, CDR2 FYNNEI. CDR3 in DNA: TGTGCCAGCGGGGCCCTGCTTAGCACAGATACGCAGTATTTT. Translated, it gives CASGALLSTDTQYF.

This sequence joins TRBV4-3 and TRBJ1-6, with D uncertain. The germline gives CDR1 LGHNA, CDR2 YSLEER. The V end lost 0 bases, the J end lost 5 bases, and 8 bases lay between the germline ends. This CDR3 has 15 amino acids. CDR3 nucleotides: TGCGCCAGCAGCCAAGACGGAGTGAATAATTCACCCCTCCACTTT. Its protein product is CASSQDGVNNSPLHF.

This rearrangement joins TRBV15 to TRBJ2-5; D is possibly TRBD1 (6 bases). Germline values: CDR1 LNHNV, CDR2 YYDKDF (reference sequence). There are 16 residues in the CDR3. The V and J ends lost 1 base and 6 bases respectively, with 18 bases between them. DNA of the CDR3: TGTGCCACCAGCAGAGTCCCGACAGGAATCGGAAAGACCCAGTACTTC. Translating it yields CATSRVPTGIGKTQYF.

As concerns this clone: Other DNA sequences from this sample encode an identical CDR3 as well. The rearrangement uses TRBV9 and TRBJ2-1; D not certain. This CDR3 is 11 amino acids long. CDR1 and CDR2 (germline): SGDLS, YYNGEE. Trimming removed 1 base from V and 8 bases from J, with 4 bases in between. CDR3: CASSVSDEQFF. As DNA, the CDR3 is TGTGCCAGCAGCGTATCGGATGAGCAGTTCTTC.

The genes are TRBV7-9 and TRBJ2-1; tentative D call: TRBD1 (6 bases). Germline-derived CDR1 and CDR2 are SEHNR and FQNEAQ (reference sequence). V lost 6 bases and J lost 6, with 18 bases in between. The CDR3 extends over 15 amino acids. This CDR3 is CASRPRGFVGNEQFF. As DNA, the CDR3 is TGTGCCAGCAGGCCTAGGGGGTTCGTGGGCAATGAGCAGTTCTTC.